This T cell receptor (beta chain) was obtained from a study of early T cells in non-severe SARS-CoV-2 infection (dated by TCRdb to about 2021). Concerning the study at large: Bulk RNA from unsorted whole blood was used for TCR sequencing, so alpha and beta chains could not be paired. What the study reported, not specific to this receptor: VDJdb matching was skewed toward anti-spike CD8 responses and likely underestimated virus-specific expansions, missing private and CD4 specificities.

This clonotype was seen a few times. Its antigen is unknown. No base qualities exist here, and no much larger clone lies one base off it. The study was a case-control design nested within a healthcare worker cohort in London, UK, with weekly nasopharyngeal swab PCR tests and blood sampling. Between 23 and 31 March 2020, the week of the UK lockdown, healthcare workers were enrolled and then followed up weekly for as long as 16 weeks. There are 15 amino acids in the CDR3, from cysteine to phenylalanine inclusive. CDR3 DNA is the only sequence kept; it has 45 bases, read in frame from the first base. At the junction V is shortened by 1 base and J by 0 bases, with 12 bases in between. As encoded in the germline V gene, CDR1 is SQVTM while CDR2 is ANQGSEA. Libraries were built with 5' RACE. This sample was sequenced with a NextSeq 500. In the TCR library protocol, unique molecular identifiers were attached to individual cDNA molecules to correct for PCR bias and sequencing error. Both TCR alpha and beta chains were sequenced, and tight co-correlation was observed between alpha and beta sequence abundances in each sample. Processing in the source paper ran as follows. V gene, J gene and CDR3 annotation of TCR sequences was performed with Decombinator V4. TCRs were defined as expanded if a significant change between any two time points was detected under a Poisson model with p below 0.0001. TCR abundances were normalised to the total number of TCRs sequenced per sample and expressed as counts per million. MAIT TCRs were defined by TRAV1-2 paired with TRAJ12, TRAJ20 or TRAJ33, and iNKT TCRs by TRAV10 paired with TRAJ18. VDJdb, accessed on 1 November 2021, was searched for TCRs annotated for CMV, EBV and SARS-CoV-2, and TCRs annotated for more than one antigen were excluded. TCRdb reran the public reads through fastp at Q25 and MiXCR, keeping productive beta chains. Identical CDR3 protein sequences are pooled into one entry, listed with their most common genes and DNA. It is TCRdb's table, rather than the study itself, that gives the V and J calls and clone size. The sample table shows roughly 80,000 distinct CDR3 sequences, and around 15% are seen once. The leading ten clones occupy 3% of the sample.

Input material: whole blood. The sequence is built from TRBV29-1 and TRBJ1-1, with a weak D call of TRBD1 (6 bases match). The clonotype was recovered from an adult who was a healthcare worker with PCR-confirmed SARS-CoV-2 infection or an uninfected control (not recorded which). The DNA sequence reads TGCAGCGTTGAAGGGACAGCCCGACTGAACACTGAAGCTTTCTTT. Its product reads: CSVEGTARLNTEAFF.